The subject of this entry is one T cell receptor (beta chain). PCR used 60 Vbeta primers and 13 Jbeta primers. Study processing details: Unique TCR beta chains totaled about 78 million in a later count, with roughly 12 million of them shared. Assay: immunoSEQ multiplex PCR; the TCRdb copy retains only in-frame clones and omits some. V, J and clone size derive from that table, while D and trimming were established from the DNA sequence. The sample consists of under 130,000 clones, over 80% of them appearing once. Germline CDR1 and CDR2: MNHEY and SVGAGI. V gave up 1 base and J gave up 2 bases, with 8 bases separating them. The CDR3 consists of 15 residues. The sample originates from a study of cytomegalovirus exposure and HLA in healthy donors.

This sequence originates from a young man in good health and CMV-seronegative. The sample comprised PBMCs. The rearrangement links TRBV6-5 to TRBJ2-2; maybe TRBD2 (5 bases). The CDR3 sequence: CASSYFGVNTGELFF. The CDR3 DNA follows: TGTGCCAGCAGTTACTTCGGGGTTAACACCGGGGAGCTGTTTTTT.